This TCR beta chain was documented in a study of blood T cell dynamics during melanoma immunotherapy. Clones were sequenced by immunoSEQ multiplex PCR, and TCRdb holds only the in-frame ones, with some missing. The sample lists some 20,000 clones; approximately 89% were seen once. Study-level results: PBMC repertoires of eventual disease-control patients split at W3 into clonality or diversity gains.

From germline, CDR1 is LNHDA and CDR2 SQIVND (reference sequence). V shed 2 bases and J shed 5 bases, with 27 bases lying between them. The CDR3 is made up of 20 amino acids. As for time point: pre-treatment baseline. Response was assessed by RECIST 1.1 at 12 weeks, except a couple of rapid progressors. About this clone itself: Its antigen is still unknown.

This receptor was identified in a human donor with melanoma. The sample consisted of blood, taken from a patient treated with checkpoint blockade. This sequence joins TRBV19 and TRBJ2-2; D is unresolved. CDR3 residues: CASSISLVFAKRPGTGELFF. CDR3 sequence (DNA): TGTGCCAGTAGTATATCTTTGGTTTTTGCCAAGCGCCCTGGGACCGGGGAGCTGTTTTTT. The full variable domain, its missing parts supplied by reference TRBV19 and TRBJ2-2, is DGGITQSPKYLFRKEGQNVTLSCEQNLNHDAMYWYRQDPGQGLRLIYYSQIVNDFQKGDIAEGYSVSREKKESFPLTVTSAQKNPTAFYLCASSISLVFAKRPGTGELFFGEGSRLTVL.